Below, one T cell receptor (beta chain) is given with its context. Its specificity is unknown. The sample originates from a study of cytomegalovirus exposure and HLA in healthy donors. The PCR employed 60 Vbeta primers together with 13 Jbeta primers. Method: immunoSEQ multiplex PCR; TCRdb's copy keeps in-frame clones and lacks some. The sample has under 110,000 clones; roughly 82% are singletons. Whole-study findings and limits: Altogether, 150 to 200 TCR beta chains were recorded as cytomegalovirus-associated. Segments of the TCR beta V type were, in most cases, productive about 87% or about 30% of the time in an earlier analysis.

The junction had 11 bases not matched to a gene; V was cut back by 5 bases and J by 9 bases. The CDR3 extends over 15 amino acids. The germline gives CDR1 MNHEY, CDR2 SVGAGI. The receptor was isolated from a man aged 50 to 60 in good health and CMV-seronegative. The sequencing sample was made of PBMCs. J is TRBJ2-1 and V is TRBV6-5, with TRBD1 matching over 9 bases. The CDR3 spells CASSRTGTGISEQFF. In nucleotides, the CDR3 is TGTGCCAGCAGTCGGACCGGGACAGGGATATCTGAGCAGTTCTTC.